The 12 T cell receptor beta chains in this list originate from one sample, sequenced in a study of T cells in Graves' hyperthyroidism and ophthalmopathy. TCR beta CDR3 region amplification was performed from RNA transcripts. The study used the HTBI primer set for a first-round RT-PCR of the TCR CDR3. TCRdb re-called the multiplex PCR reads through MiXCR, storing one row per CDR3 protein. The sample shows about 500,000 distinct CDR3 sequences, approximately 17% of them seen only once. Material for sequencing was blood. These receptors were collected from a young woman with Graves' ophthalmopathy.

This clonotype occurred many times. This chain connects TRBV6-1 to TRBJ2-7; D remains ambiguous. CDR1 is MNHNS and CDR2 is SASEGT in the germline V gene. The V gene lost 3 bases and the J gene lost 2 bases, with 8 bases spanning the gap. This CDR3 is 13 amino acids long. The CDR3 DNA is TGTGCCAGCAGTGATCCCCCCACCTACGAGCAGTACTTC. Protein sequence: CASSDPPTYEQYF.

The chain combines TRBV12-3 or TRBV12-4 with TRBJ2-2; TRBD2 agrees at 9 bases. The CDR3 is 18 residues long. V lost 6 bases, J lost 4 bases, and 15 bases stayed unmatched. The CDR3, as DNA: TGTGCCAGCAGCTTTACCCCGATAGCGGGGGACCTCACCGGGGAGCTGTTTTTT. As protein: CASSFTPIAGDLTGELFF.

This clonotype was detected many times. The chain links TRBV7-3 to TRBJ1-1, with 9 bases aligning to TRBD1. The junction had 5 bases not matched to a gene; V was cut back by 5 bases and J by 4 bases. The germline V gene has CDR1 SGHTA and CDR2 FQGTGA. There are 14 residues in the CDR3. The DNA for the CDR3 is TGTGCCAGCAGCACGGGACAGGGAACCACTGAAGCTTTCTTT. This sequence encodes CASSTGQGTTEAFF.

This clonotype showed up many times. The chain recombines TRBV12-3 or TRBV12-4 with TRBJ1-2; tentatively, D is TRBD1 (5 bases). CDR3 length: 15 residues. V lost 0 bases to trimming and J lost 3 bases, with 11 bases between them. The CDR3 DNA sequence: TGTGCCAGCAGTTTAGCGCGGGGGTCGGACTATGGCTACACCTTC. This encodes CASSLARGSDYGYTF.

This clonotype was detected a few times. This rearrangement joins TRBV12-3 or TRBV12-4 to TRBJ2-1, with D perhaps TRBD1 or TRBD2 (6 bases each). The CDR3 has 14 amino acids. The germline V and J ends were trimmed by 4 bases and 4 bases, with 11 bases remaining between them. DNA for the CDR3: TGTGCCAGCAGTTCTCGCGGGACATACAATGAGCAGTTCTTC. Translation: CASSSRGTYNEQFF.

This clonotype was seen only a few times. CDR3 DNA sequence: TGCGCCAGCAGCTTGGTACCCGGTGGGTTAATGGCCGGGGAGCTGTTTTTT. Translation: CASSLVPGGLMAGELFF. The chain couples TRBV5-1 to TRBJ2-2; D ambiguous. Per the germline V gene, CDR1 is SGHRS and CDR2 is YFSETQ. Trimming took 0 bases from V and 6 from J, leaving 18 bases between them. The CDR3 loop spans 17 amino acids.

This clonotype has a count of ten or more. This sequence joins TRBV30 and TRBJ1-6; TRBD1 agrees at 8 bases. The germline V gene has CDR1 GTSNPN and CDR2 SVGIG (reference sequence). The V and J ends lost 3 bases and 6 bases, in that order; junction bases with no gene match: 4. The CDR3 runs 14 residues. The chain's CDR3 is CAWSFGQGNSPLHF. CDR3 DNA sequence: TGTGCCTGGAGCTTTGGACAGGGTAATTCACCCCTCCACTTT.

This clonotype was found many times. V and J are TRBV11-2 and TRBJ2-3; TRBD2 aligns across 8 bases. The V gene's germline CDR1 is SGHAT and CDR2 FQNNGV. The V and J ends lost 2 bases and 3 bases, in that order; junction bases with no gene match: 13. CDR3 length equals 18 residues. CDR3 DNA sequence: TGTGCCAGCAGCTTATCTAGCGGCGGAGCGGGAGTAACAGATACGCAGTATTTT. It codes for CASSLSSGGAGVTDTQYF.

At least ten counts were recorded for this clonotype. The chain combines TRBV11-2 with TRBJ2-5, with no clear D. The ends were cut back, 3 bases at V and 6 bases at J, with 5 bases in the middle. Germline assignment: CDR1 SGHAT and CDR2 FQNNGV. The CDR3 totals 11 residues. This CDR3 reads CASSFEQTQYF. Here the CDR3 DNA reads TGTGCCAGCAGCTTTGAGCAGACCCAGTACTTC. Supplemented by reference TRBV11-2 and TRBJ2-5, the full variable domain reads EAGVAQSPRYKIIEKRQSVAFWCNPISGHATLYWYQQILGQGPKLLIQFQNNGVVDDSQLPKDRFSAERLKGVDSTLKIQPAKLEDSAVYLCASSFEQTQYFGPGTRLLVL.

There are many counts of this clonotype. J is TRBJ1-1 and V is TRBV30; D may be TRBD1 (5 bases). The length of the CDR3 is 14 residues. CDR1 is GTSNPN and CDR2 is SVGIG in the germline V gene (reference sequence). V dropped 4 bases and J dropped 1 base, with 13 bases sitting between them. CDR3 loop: CAWTGGWGNTEAFF. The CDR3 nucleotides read TGTGCCTGGACCGGGGGTTGGGGGAACACTGAAGCTTTCTTT. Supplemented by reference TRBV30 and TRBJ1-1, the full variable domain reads SQTIHQWPATLVQPVGSPLSLECTVEGTSNPNLYWYRQAAGRGLQLLFYSVGIGQISSEVPQNLSASRPQDRQFILSSKKLLLSDSGFYLCAWTGGWGNTEAFFGQGTRLTVV.

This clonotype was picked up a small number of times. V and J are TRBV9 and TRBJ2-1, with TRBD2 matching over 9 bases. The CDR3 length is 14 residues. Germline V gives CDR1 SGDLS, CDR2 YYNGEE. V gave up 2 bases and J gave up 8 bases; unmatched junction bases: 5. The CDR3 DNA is TGTGCCAGCAGCGTCAGCGGGAGGAACTATGAGCAGTTCTTC. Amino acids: CASSVSGRNYEQFF.

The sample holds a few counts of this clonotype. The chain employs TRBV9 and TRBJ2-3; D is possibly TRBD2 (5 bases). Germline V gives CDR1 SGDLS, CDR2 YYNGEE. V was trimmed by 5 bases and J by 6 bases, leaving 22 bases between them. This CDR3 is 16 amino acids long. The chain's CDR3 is CASSEAVDQLTDTQYF. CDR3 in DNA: TGTGCCAGCAGTGAAGCGGTGGACCAATTGACGGATACGCAGTATTTT. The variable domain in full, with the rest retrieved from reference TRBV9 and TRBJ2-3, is DSGVTQTPKHLITATGQRVTLRCSPRSGDLSVYWYQQSLDQGLQFLIQYYNGEERAKGNILERFSAQQFPDLHSELNLSSLELGDSALYFCASSEAVDQLTDTQYFGPGTRLTVL.